These T cell receptor beta chains were read from a single sample in a study of early T cells in non-severe SARS-CoV-2 infection. One entry per CDR3 protein results from TCRdb running MiXCR on the 5' RACE reads. The sample includes roughly 90,000 distinct CDR3 sequences, around an eighth of them seen just once. The source material was whole blood. Receptor source: an adult who was a healthcare worker with PCR-confirmed SARS-CoV-2 infection or an uninfected control (not recorded which). Both conserved end residues are part of each CDR3. The D gene is left open where the match is weak. Clone size is stated in some rows and not others, as once, few, many or a class when expanded.

16,NA,TRBV7-3,TRBJ2-6,many,CASSLTYISGANVLTF,TGTGCCAGCAGCTTAACTTACATATCTGGGGCCAACGTCCTGACTTTC
13,NA,TRBV7-2,TRBJ2-1,few,CASSNGRNNEQFF,TGTGCCAGCAGCAACGGACGGAACAATGAGCAGTTCTTC
16,TRBD2,TRBV6-4,TRBJ2-1,many,CASSECWAGGPWEQFF,TGTGCCAGCAGTGAATGTTGGGCGGGGGGCCCTTGGGAGCAGTTCTTC
15,NA,TRBV5-5,TRBJ1-2,NA,CASSLGARGSYGYTF,TGTGCCAGCAGCTTGGGTGCCAGGGGCTCCTATGGCTACACCTTC
18,NA,TRBV4-1,TRBJ2-6,NA,CASRPQFVLSSGANVLTF,TGCGCCAGCAGGCCTCAGTTTGTCCTCTCGTCTGGGGCCAACGTCCTGACTTTC
11,NA,TRBV29-1,TRBJ1-1,many,CSTGRNTEAFF,TGCAGCACCGGACGGAACACTGAAGCTTTCTTT
15,TRBD1,TRBV6-6,TRBJ1-5,few,CASSYSGTGAQPQHF,TGTGCCAGCAGTTATTCCGGGACAGGGGCACAGCCCCAGCATTTT
16,TRBD2,TRBV6-5,TRBJ2-5,few,CASSFRTSGGQETQYF,TGTGCCAGCAGTTTCCGGACTAGCGGGGGGCAAGAGACCCAGTACTTC
17,TRBD2,TRBV19,TRBJ2-7,NA,CASSTSIAGAPSYEQYF,TGTGCCAGTAGTACTTCAATAGCGGGAGCCCCATCCTACGAGCAGTACTTC
14,NA,TRBV5-6,TRBJ1-2,few,CASSLSQVKYGYTF,TGTGCCAGCAGCTTGAGTCAGGTTAAGTATGGCTACACCTTC
13,NA,TRBV29-1,TRBJ1-6,many,CSVGDSYNSPLHF,TGCAGCGTCGGCGACAGCTATAATTCACCCCTCCACTTT
18,NA,TRBV7-9,TRBJ2-5,NA,CASSLSALRGHLRETQYF,TGTGCCAGCAGCCTTTCGGCCTTAAGGGGACACCTCCGGGAGACCCAGTACTTC
15,NA,TRBV10-2,TRBJ2-7,NA,CASSEGSGPSYEQYF,TGCGCCAGCAGTGAGGGGTCCGGCCCCTCCTACGAGCAGTACTTC
16,TRBD2,TRBV4-2,TRBJ2-7,NA,CASSREASGTTYEQYF,TGTGCCAGCAGCCGCGAGGCTAGCGGGACTACCTACGAGCAGTACTTC
15,TRBD1,TRBV6-6,TRBJ2-7,NA,CASSYSAGGSYEQYF,TGTGCCAGCAGTTACTCGGCAGGGGGCTCCTACGAGCAGTACTTC
14,TRBD2,TRBV4-1,TRBJ2-1,many,CASSQGLREGEQFF,TGCGCCAGCAGCCAAGGCTTGAGGGAGGGTGAGCAGTTCTTC
17,NA,TRBV20-1,TRBJ2-2,few,CSARVWKGELLTGELFF,TGCAGTGCTAGAGTATGGAAGGGGGAGTTACTCACCGGGGAGCTGTTTTTT
15,NA,TRBV9,TRBJ2-7,few,CASSPLQELTYEQYF,TGTGCCAGCAGCCCCCTACAGGAATTAACCTACGAGCAGTACTTC
16,TRBD1,TRBV2,TRBJ1-3,NA,CASSEAPDRVRDTIYF,TGTGCCAGCAGTGAAGCACCAGACAGGGTTCGAGACACCATATATTTT
17,NA,TRBV21-1,TRBJ1-2,NA,CASTSEDRGSTNYGYTF,TGTGCCAGCACCTCCGAGGACAGGGGAAGTACTAACTATGGCTACACCTTC
15,TRBD1,TRBV6-1,TRBJ2-3,many,CASSVDRGETDTQYF,TGTGCCAGCAGTGTGGACAGGGGTGAGACAGATACGCAGTATTTT
12,NA,TRBV6-1,TRBJ2-1,many,CASSEVGGEQFF,TGTGCCAGCAGTGAGGTCGGGGGTGAGCAGTTCTTC
14,NA,TRBV7-9,TRBJ2-7,NA,CASSLPQGSYEQYF,TGTGCCAGCAGCTTACCTCAGGGGTCCTACGAGCAGTACTTC
16,TRBD2,TRBV7-8,TRBJ2-1,NA,CASSLALAGGDNEQFF,TGTGCCAGCAGCTTAGCCTTAGCGGGAGGTGACAATGAGCAGTTCTTC